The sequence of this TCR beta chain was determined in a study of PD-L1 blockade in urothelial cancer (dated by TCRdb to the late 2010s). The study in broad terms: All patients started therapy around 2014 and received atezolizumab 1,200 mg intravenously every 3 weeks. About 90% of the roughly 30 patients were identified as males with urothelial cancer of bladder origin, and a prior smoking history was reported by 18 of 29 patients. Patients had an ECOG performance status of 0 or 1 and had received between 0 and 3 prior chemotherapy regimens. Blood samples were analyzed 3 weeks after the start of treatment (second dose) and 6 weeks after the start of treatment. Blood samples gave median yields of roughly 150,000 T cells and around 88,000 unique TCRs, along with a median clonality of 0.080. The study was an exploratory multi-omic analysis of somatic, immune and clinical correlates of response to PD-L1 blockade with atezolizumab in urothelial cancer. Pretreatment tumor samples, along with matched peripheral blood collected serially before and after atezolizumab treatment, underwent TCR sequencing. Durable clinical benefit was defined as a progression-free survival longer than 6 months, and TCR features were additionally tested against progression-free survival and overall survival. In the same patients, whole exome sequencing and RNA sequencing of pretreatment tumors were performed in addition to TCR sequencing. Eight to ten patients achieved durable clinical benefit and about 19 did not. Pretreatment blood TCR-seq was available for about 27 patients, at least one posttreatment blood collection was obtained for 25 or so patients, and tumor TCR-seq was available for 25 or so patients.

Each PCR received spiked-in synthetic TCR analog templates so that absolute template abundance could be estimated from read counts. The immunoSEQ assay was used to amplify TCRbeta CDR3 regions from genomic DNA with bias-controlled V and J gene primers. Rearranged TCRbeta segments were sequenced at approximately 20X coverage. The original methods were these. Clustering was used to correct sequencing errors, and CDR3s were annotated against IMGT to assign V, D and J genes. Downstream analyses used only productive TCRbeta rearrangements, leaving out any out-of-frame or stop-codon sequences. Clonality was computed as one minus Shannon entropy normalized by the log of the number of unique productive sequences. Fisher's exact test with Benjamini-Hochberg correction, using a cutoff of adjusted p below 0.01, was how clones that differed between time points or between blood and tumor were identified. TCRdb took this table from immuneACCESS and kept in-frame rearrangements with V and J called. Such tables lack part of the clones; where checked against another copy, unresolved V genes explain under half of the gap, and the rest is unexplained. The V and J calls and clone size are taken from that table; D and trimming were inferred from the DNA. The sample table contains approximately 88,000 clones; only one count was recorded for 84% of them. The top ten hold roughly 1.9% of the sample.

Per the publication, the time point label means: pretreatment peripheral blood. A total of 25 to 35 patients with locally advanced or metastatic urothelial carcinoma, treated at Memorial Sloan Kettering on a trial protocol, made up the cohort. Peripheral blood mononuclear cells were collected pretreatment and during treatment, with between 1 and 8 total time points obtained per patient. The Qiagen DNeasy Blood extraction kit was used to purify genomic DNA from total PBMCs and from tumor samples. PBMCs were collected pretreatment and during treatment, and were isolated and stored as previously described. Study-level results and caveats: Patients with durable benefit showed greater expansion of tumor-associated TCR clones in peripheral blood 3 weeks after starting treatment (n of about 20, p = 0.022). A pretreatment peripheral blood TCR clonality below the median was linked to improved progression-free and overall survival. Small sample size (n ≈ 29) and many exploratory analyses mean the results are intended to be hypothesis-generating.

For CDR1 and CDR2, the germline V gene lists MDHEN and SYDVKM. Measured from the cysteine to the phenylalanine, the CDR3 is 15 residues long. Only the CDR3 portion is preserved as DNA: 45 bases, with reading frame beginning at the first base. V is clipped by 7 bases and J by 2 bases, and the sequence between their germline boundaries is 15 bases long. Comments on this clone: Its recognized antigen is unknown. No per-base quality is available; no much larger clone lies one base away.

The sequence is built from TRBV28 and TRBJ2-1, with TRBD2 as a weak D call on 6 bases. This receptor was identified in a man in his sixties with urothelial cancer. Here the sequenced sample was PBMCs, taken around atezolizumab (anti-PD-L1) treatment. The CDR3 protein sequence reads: CASIMRGPPYNEQFF. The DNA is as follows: TGTGCCAGCATAATGCGGGGACCTCCCTACAATGAGCAGTTCTTC.